This T cell receptor beta chain appears in the sequencing data of a study of T-cell memory formation after mild COVID-19. General study findings and limits: Unconfirmed was the SARS-CoV-2 specificity of second-wave clones that peaked on day 37.

TCRdb recomputed calls from the 5' RACE reads with MiXCR, one row per CDR3 protein. The sample has hundreds of thousands of distinct CDR3 sequences; around 21% are singletons. This clonotype was counted ten times or more. Its target is unknown. The sequence was collected from an adult woman who had mild COVID-19 (a few samples of this study predate the infection). Cell type and time point are not known. Sequenced sample: PBMCs or a T cell subset sorted from them (not recorded which).

CDR3 nucleotide sequence: TGCGCCAGCAGCCGTGGACGAAGAGACAATGAGCAGTTCTTC. It translates to CASSRGRRDNEQFF. The chain has TRBV5-1 and TRBJ2-1; D is uncertain. The CDR3 is 14 amino acids. Germline V lookup: CDR1 SGHRS, CDR2 YFSETQ. The germline V and J ends were trimmed by 4 bases and 5 bases, with 13 bases remaining between them. Full variable domain (outside the CDR3, taken from reference TRBV5-1 and TRBJ2-1): KAGVTQTPRYLIKTRGQQVTLSCSPISGHRSVSWYQQTPGQGLQFLFEYFSETQRNKGNFPGRFSGRQFSNSRSEMNVSTLELGDSALYLCASSRGRRDNEQFFGPGTRLTVL.